Here is one T cell receptor beta chain with its context. No antigen is known for it. The data derive from a study of T cells in Graves' hyperthyroidism and ophthalmopathy. Study observations and caveats: Separation of ophthalmopathy from stable hyperthyroidism was achieved by a 13 V-J model.

Using RNA transcripts as the source, TCR beta CDR3 regions were amplified. TCR CDR3 underwent first-round RT-PCR with the HTBI primer set. TCRdb analysed the multiplex PCR reads with MiXCR anew, one entry per CDR3 protein. The repertoire consists of roughly 530,000 distinct CDR3 sequences, with roughly 15% occurring once and the leading ten covering around 17%. PBMCs were obtained from about 9.9 ml fresh peripheral blood. Unmatched junction bases numbered 9, after V lost 0 bases and J lost 2 bases. The CDR3 has 18 amino acids. The rearrangement joins TRBV12-3 or TRBV12-4 to TRBJ2-5; TRBD2 aligns across 10 bases. This sequence was found in a woman between 18 and 29 years old with Graves' ophthalmopathy. The sequenced sample consisted of blood. The CDR3 sequence: CASSLALGLAGEQETQYF. The CDR3 DNA is TGTGCCAGCAGTTTAGCGCTTGGGCTAGCGGGAGAACAAGAGACCCAGTACTTC.